Listed here is a single T cell receptor beta chain. V was clipped by 3 bases and J by 1 base, with 6 bases between them. This CDR3 is built from 13 residues. This specimen belongs to a study of blood T cell repertoires in COVID-19. At the level of the study: The study drew acute and convalescent COVID-19 samples from the United States, Italy and Spain. Nucleic acid was either cDNA or gDNA, and it came from T cells, B-cell-depleted T cells, or PBMCs.

Authors' analysis steps: It was from reference gene primer amplification that nucleated cell counts were estimated. Clones were sequenced by immunoSEQ multiplex PCR, and TCRdb holds only the in-frame ones, with some missing. That table supplies the V and J calls and clone size; D and trimming were determined from the DNA. The sample carries 310,000 or so clones, more than 70% recorded once. This receptor was obtained from a man between 18 and 35 years old who had recovered from COVID-19. This chain joins TRBV12-3 or TRBV12-4 and TRBJ1-1, with D possibly TRBD1 on 5 matching bases. Sequencing was carried out using peripheral blood. This chain's CDR3 is CASSFGQNTEAFF. CDR3 bases: TGTGCCAGCAGTTTCGGACAGAACACTGAAGCTTTCTTT.